The rows below give T cell receptor beta chains drawn from one sample of a study of human versus mouse CDR3 diversity and MHC coevolution. Some clones are missing from TCRdb's copy, which holds only in-frame ones; the method was immunoSEQ multiplex PCR. The repertoire has about 77,000 clones, 85% to 95% of them found once; the top ten carry over 0.12%. Sequencing used naive CD4+ T cells from blood. These receptor sequences come from a person between 25 and 70 years old in good health. CDR3s include the opening cysteine and the closing phenylalanine or tryptophan. The D gene is left open where the match is weak. Not every row has a clone size; where given, it reads once, few, many or a size class.

d_call clone_size j_call v_call cdr3_nt cdr3_aa
TRBD2 once TRBJ2-7 TRBV5-8 TGTGCCAGCAGCTTGGTGGGTAGCGGGTTGAACGAGCAGTACTTC CASSLVGSGLNEQYF
TRBD2 - TRBJ2-3 TRBV4-1 TGCGCCAGCCGCCCCTCCGGGACTAGTGCCACAGATACGCAGTATTTT CASRPSGTSATDTQYF
- - TRBJ1-4 TRBV6-6 TGTGCCAGCATCCCCCAGGTAGGGGAACCTAATGAAAAACTGTTTTTT CASIPQVGEPNEKLFF
- - TRBJ1-3 TRBV29-1 TGCAGCGTTGCGACAGGCTACCTTTCTGGAAACACCATATATTTT CSVATGYLSGNTIYF
TRBD2 - TRBJ2-7 TRBV6-4 TGTGCCAGCACCCCTACGGGGCGGGAGGGCCTTCATTACGAGCAGTACTTC CASTPTGREGLHYEQYF
- - TRBJ1-4 TRBV20-1 TGCAGTGCTAGCCCCGGTGAAAAACTGTTTTTT CSASPGEKLFF
- - TRBJ1-5 TRBV19 TGTGCCAGTAGTATACAGGACGCGAGGGCCCAGCATTTT CASSIQDARAQHF
TRBD2 - TRBJ2-3 TRBV5-1 TGCGCCAGCAGCACCGGGACTAGCGGGGGGGGCACAGATACGCAGTATTTT CASSTGTSGGGTDTQYF
TRBD1 - TRBJ2-7 TRBV14 TGTGCCAGCAGCCTCCGGGACAGGGAGTACGAGCAGTACTTC CASSLRDREYEQYF
- - TRBJ1-5 TRBV19 TGTGCCAGTAGTATAGACCCCAGGGACACAGTCTATAGCAATCAGCCCCAGCATTTT CASSIDPRDTVYSNQPQHF
- - TRBJ1-3 TRBV30 TGTGCCTGGAGTATCCTAGGAAACACCATATATTTT CAWSILGNTIYF
TRBD1 - TRBJ2-7 TRBV6-6 TGTGCCAGCAGCCGGGGACAGGGGCCTCCGGATCAGTACTTC CASSRGQGPPDQYF
- - TRBJ2-2 TRBV30 TGTGCCTGGGGAAATACAGGGAGCACCGGGGAGCTGTTTTTT CAWGNTGSTGELFF
- - TRBJ2-7 TRBV5-1 TGCGCCAGCAGCTTGGGTACGCAGGGGTACGAGCAGTACTTC CASSLGTQGYEQYF
- - TRBJ2-7 TRBV2 TGTGCCGACCGGGACACCCCGTCCTACGAGCAGTACTTC CADRDTPSYEQYF
- - TRBJ2-3 TRBV6-5 TGTGCCAGCAGTTATAAGGGGGATACGCAGTATTTT CASSYKGDTQYF
TRBD1 - TRBJ1-1 TRBV18 TGTGCCAGCTCTTCCGGGACAGGGGAAACTGAAGCTTTCTTT CASSSGTGETEAFF
TRBD2 - TRBJ2-2 TRBV18 TGTGCCAGCTCACCGCGGCTAGCGGAAACCGGGGAGCTGTTTTTT CASSPRLAETGELFF
TRBD1 - TRBJ1-2 TRBV7-9 TGTGCCGACGGACAGGGGGCCGACGGCTACACCTTC CADGQGADGYTF
TRBD1 - TRBJ2-7 TRBV5-1 TGCGCCAGCAGCTTGAACCGGGACAGGGGGGACGAGCAGTACTTC CASSLNRDRGDEQYF
TRBD2 - TRBJ2-5 TRBV5-4 TGTGCCAGCACTGCGCGGGGGGGCTTTGGAGAGACCCAGTACTTC CASTARGGFGETQYF
TRBD1 once TRBJ1-1 TRBV7-3 TGTGCCAGCAGCTTGGACAGGGATCACACTGAAGCTTTCTTT CASSLDRDHTEAFF
- - TRBJ2-2 TRBV19 TGTGCCAGTAGTGTAGCGGTGGGGGGGCTGTTTTTT CASSVAVGGLFF
TRBD1 once TRBJ1-2 TRBV28 TGTGCCAGCAGCTATCCGACAGGGACGAGGGGCTACACCTTC CASSYPTGTRGYTF
- once TRBJ2-2 TRBV30 TGTGCCTGGAGTACCCGGGGGAGCGGGGAGCTGTTTTTT CAWSTRGSGELFF
TRBD2 - TRBJ2-7 TRBV6-6 TGTGCCAGCAGTTTCCGGGTTAGCGGGAGCTCCTACGAGCAGTACTTC CASSFRVSGSSYEQYF
- - TRBJ1-2 TRBV15 TGTGCCACCAGCAGACCGGGGTCTCGCTATGGCTACACCTTC CATSRPGSRYGYTF
- - TRBJ2-5 TRBV5-1 TGCGCCAGCAGCTTGGTTATGGAGACCCAGTACTTC CASSLVMETQYF
- - TRBJ1-6 TRBV6-4 TGTGCCAGCAGTGAATGGGGAGGGTGGAATTCACCCCTCCACTTT CASSEWGGWNSPLHF
TRBD1 - TRBJ1-1 TRBV19 TGTGCCAGTAGTGCAATACCGGGACAGAGGAGCACTGAAGCTTTCTTT CASSAIPGQRSTEAFF
TRBD1 - TRBJ2-7 TRBV30 TGTGCCTCCCAACACAGGGGTGAGGGCCCCTACGAGCAGTACTTC CASQHRGEGPYEQYF
- - TRBJ2-7 TRBV7-6 TGTGCCAGCAGCTTAGCGTCTAGCGATTTCAGCGAGCAGTACTTC CASSLASSDFSEQYF
TRBD1 - TRBJ1-6 TRBV5-1 TGCGCCAGCAGCTTATGGACAGGGGGCGAAATATCCCTCCACTTT CASSLWTGGEISLHF